This T cell receptor (beta chain) appears in the sequencing data of a study of blood T cell repertoires in COVID-19. The overall study: The samples span acute and convalescent COVID-19 from the United States, Italy and Spain. The cDNA or gDNA used as material had been derived from T cells, B-cell-depleted T cells, or PBMCs.

From germline, CDR1 is MNHEY and CDR2 SVGAGI. This CDR3 is 14 amino acids long. The V gene lost 6 bases and the J gene lost 1 base, with 10 bases spanning the gap. Per the authors' pipeline: Estimated nucleated cell counts came from reference gene primer amplification. TCRdb's table, derived via immunoSEQ multiplex PCR, lists solely in-frame clones and lacks some. Clone size and V and J calls were adopted from that table, with D and trimming inferred from the DNA. The sample holds about 110,000 clones, about 87% seen once. Specimen: peripheral blood. The sequence was collected from a woman aged 45-65 years with acute or convalescent COVID-19. V is TRBV6-5 and J is TRBJ1-3; possible D gene TRBD1, 5 bases. The CDR3 reads CASRTQGSGNTIYF. The CDR3 DNA follows: TGTGCCAGCAGAACTCAGGGATCTGGAAACACCATATATTTT.